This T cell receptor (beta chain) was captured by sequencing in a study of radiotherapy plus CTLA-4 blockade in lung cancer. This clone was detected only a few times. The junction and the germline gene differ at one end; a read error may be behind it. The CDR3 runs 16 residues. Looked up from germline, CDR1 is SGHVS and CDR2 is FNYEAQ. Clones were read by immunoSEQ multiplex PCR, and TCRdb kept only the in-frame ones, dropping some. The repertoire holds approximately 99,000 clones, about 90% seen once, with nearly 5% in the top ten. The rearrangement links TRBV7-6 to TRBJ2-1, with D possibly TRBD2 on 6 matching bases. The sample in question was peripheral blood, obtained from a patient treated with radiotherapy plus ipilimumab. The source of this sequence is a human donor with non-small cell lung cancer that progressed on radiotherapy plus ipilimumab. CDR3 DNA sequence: TGTGCCAGCAGCTTATTTAGGGCGGGGTCCTTCAATGAGCAGTTCTTC. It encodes CASSLFRAGSFNEQFF.